This T cell receptor (beta chain) was identified during a study of blood T cell repertoires in COVID-19. Overall study context: Material from acute and convalescent COVID-19 was sourced from the United States, Italy and Spain. T cells, B-cell-depleted T cells, or PBMCs provided the cDNA or gDNA that served as material.

Germline assignment: CDR1 SGHNT and CDR2 YYREEE (reference sequence). This CDR3 has 16 residues. V shed 1 base, J shed 7 bases, and the junction held 7 bases outside the gene matches. As processed by the authors: Cell counts per sample came from amplifying reference gene primers. Profiled with immunoSEQ multiplex PCR; TCRdb holds only in-frame clones, not every one. V, J and clone size reflect that table, while D and trimming were determined from the DNA. The sample comprises roughly 230,000 clones, around 90% of which are singletons, and over 0.55% rests with the top ten. The sequence was obtained from a human donor in a cohort sampled during active COVID-19. V usage is TRBV5-4 and J usage is TRBJ2-1; 11 nucleotides agree with TRBD2. The source material was peripheral blood. The CDR3 spells CASSLRLAGGENEQFF. The CDR3 region has the DNA TGTGCCAGCAGCTTGAGGCTAGCGGGGGGAGAGAATGAGCAGTTCTTC.